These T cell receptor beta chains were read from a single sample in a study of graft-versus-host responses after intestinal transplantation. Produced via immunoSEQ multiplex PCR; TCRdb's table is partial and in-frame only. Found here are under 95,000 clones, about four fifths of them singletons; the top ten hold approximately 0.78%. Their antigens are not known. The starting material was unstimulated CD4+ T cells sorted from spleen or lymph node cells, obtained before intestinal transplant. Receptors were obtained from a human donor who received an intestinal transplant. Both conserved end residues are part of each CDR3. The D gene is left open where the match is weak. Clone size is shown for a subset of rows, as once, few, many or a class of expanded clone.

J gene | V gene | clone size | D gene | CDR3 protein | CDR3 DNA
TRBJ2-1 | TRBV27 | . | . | CASSLSPGLFVYNEQFF | TGTGCCAGCAGTTTATCGCCGGGACTGTTCGTATACAATGAGCAGTTCTTC
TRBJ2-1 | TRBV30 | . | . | CAWSPVSSYNEQFF | TGTGCCTGGAGTCCGGTGAGCTCCTACAATGAGCAGTTCTTC
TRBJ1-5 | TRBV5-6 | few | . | CASSLGLPSNQPQHF | TGTGCCAGCAGCTTGGGACTTCCTAGCAATCAGCCCCAGCATTTT
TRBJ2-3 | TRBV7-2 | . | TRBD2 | CASSLRGTRLLDTQYF | TGTGCCAGCAGCCTACGGGGGACTAGGCTTTTGGATACGCAGTATTTT
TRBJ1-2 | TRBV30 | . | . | CAWSVQGGARGYTF | TGTGCCTGGAGTGTACAAGGGGGGGCCAGGGGCTACACCTTC
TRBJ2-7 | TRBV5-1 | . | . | CASSLVDRYEQYF | TGCGCCAGCAGCTTGGTAGACAGATACGAGCAGTACTTC
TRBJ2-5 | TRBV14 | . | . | CASSRRGGIGLETQYF | TGTGCCAGCAGCCGCCGTGGGGGGATTGGATTGGAGACCCAGTACTTC
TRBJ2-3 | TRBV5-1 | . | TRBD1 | CASSSGTGGFGTDTQYF | TGCGCCAGCAGCTCCGGGACAGGGGGCTTTGGCACAGATACGCAGTATTTT
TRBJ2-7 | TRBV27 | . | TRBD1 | CASSIRDRSYEQYF | TGTGCCAGCAGCATCCGGGACAGATCCTACGAGCAGTACTTC
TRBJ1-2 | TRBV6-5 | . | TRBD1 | CASSYSTGNYGYTF | TGTGCCAGCAGTTACTCGACAGGGAACTATGGCTACACCTTC
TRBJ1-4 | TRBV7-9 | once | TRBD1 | CASRGTGVVEKLFF | TGTGCCAGCAGGGGAACAGGGGTTGTTGAAAAACTGTTTTTT
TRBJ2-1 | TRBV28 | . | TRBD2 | CASTVAGHLSGQFF | TGTGCCAGCACCGTAGCGGGGCACCTTAGTGGGCAGTTCTTC
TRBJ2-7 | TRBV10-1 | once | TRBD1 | CASSPGTGEQYF | TGCGCCAGCAGTCCCGGGACAGGGGAGCAGTACTTC
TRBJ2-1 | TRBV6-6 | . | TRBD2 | CASRSTSEGFF | TGTGCCAGCAGAAGTACTAGCGAGGGGTTCTTC
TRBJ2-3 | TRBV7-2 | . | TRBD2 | CASSFRTSSDTQYF | TGTGCCAGCAGCTTTCGGACTAGCTCCGATACGCAGTATTTT
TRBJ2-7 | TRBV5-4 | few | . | CASSLQQGRAEQYF | TGTGCCAGCAGCTTGCAACAGGGACGTGCCGAGCAGTACTTC
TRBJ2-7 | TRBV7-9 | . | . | CASSLGQRLDYEQYF | TGTGCCAGCAGCTTAGGACAGCGTTTAGACTACGAGCAGTACTTC
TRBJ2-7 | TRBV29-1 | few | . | CSVPDRTTHEQYF | TGCAGCGTTCCGGACAGGACTACTCACGAGCAGTACTTC
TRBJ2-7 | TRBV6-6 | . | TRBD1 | CASTKTGASYEQYF | TGTGCCAGCACCAAGACAGGGGCTAGCTACGAGCAGTACTTC
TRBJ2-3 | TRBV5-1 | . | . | CASSLGPFRDISTDTQYF | TGCGCCAGCAGCTTGGGACCATTCCGGGACATCAGCACAGATACGCAGTATTTT
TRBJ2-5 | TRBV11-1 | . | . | CASSLNYQETQYF | TGTGCCAGCAGCTTAAACTATCAAGAGACCCAGTACTTC
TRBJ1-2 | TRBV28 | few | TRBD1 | CASSTTGVNYGYTF | TGTGCCAGCAGCACGACAGGGGTTAACTATGGCTACACCTTC
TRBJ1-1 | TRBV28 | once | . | CASSSLQGDRAFF | TGTGCCAGCAGTTCCCTCCAAGGGGATAGAGCTTTCTTT
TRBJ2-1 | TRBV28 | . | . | CASSLEYNEQFF | TGTGCCAGCAGTTTAGAGTACAATGAGCAGTTCTTC
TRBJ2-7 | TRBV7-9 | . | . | CASSFSQGTYEQYF | TGTGCCAGCAGCTTCTCGCAGGGAACCTACGAGCAGTACTTC
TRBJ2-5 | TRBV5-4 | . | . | CASSTGRTDQETQYF | TGTGCCAGCAGCACGGGCCGGACAGATCAAGAGACCCAGTACTTC
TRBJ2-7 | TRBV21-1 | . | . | CASSKTARQIPYEQYF | TGTGCCAGCAGCAAAACGGCGAGACAGATTCCTTACGAGCAGTACTTC
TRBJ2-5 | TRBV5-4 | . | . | CASSLRDQETQYF | TGTGCCAGCAGCTTGCGGGACCAAGAGACCCAGTACTTC
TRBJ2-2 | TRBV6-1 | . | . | CASSEVDTGELFF | TGTGCCAGCAGTGAGGTAGATACCGGGGAGCTGTTTTTT
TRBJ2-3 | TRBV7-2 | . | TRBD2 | CASSNLAGVDTQYF | TGTGCCAGCAGCAATTTAGCGGGGGTGGATACGCAGTATTTT
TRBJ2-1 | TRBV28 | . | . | CASRPPGHEQFF | TGTGCCAGCAGGCCCCCGGGTCATGAGCAGTTCTTC
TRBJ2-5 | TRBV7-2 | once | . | CASSVDRETQYF | TGTGCCAGCAGCGTCGACAGGGAGACCCAGTACTTC
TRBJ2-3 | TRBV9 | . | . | CASSQGQSPTQYF | TGTGCCAGCAGCCAGGGACAATCTCCTACGCAGTATTTT
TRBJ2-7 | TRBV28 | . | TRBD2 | CASRIDTAGGRQYF | TGTGCCAGCAGAATCGACACGGCGGGGGGTCGGCAGTACTTC
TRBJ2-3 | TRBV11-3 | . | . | CASSFGGASTDTQYF | TGTGCCAGCAGCTTTGGAGGGGCTAGCACAGATACGCAGTATTTT
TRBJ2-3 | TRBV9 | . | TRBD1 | CASSVGQGAGDTQYF | TGTGCCAGCAGCGTAGGACAGGGGGCAGGAGATACGCAGTATTTT
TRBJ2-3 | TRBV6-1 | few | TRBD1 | CASSETGTDTDTQYF | TGTGCCAGCAGTGAGACCGGGACAGACACAGATACGCAGTATTTT
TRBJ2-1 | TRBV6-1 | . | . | CASSEAPRGHYNEQFF | TGTGCCAGCAGTGAAGCGCCGCGGGGTCACTACAATGAGCAGTTCTTC
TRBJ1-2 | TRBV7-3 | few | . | CASSLGLNYGYTF | TGTGCCAGCAGCCTGGGACTTAACTATGGCTACACCTTC
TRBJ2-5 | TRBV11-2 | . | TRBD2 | CASSLDYASAGGETQYF | TGTGCCAGCAGCTTAGATTACGCGTCGGCGGGGGGGGAGACCCAGTACTTC
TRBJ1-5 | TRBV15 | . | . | CATSRVEGQPQHF | TGTGCCACCAGCAGAGTGGAGGGTCAGCCCCAGCATTTT